These 31 T cell receptor beta chains were sequenced from one sample in a study of cytomegalovirus exposure and HLA in healthy donors. Amplification used 60 Vbeta primers and 13 Jbeta primers. The assay was immunoSEQ multiplex PCR, and TCRdb's table has in-frame clones only and misses some. The data show approximately 110,000 clones, approximately 72% seen once. Sequences were obtained from PBMCs. The receptor set was obtained from a man aged 30 to 45 in good health and CMV-seronegative.

This chain links TRBV19 with TRBJ1-2; 10 nucleotides match TRBD1. The trim removed 9 bases at V and 1 base at J, leaving 2 bases unmatched. CDR1 is LNHDA, CDR2 SQIVND, per germline (reference sequence). This CDR3 comprises 13 residues. This CDR3 reads CASRDRGNYGYTF. CDR3 in DNA: TGTGCCAGCCGGGACAGGGGTAACTATGGCTACACCTTC.

In DNA form, the CDR3 reads TGTGCCAGCAGCTTATCTCGGGAGAGCGGATCCTACGAGCAGTACTTC. Its translation: CASSLSRESGSYEQYF. This chain links TRBV7-9 with TRBJ2-7; D possibly corresponds to TRBD2 (6 bases). Germline-derived CDR1 and CDR2 are SEHNR and FQNEAQ (reference sequence). Trimming shortened V by 2 bases and J by 1 base, and 15 bases separated the two germline ends. The CDR3 is 16 amino acids.

The rearrangement links TRBV5-6 to TRBJ2-3; 8 bases are a match to TRBD2. Germline CDR1 SGHDT, CDR2 YYEEEE. V lost 1 base and J lost 0; bases outside the gene matches: 10. This CDR3 is built from 18 residues. The CDR3 here is CASSLSLAGAPSTDTQYF. The DNA for the CDR3 is TGTGCCAGCAGCTTGTCTCTAGCGGGTGCTCCTAGCACAGATACGCAGTATTTT. Together with reference TRBV5-6 and TRBJ2-3, the CDR3 gives the full variable domain: DAGVTQSPTHLIKTRGQQVTLRCSPKSGHDTVSWYQQALGQGPQFIFQYYEEEERQRGNFPDRFSGHQFPNYSSELNVNALLLGDSALYLCASSLSLAGAPSTDTQYFGPGTRLTVL.

This sequence joins TRBV14 and TRBJ2-2, with D hard to call. With 1 base removed from V and 6 bases from J, the gap between germline ends came to 6 bases. CDR1 and CDR2 from the germline V gene are SGHDN and FVKESK. The CDR3 runs 13 residues. The CDR3 protein is CASSQVAPGELFF. The CDR3 DNA reads TGTGCCAGCAGCCAAGTCGCGCCCGGGGAGCTGTTTTTT.

The J gene is TRBJ2-2, the V gene TRBV18, with 7 bases that match TRBD1. V trimming: 4 bases; J trimming: 5 bases; junction bases outside the gene matches: 7. This CDR3 region has 15 residues. Per the germline V gene, CDR1 is KGHSH and CDR2 is LQKENI. The CDR3, as DNA: TGTGCCAGCTCACTAGACAGGGCGAGGACCGGGGAGCTGTTTTTT. This codes for CASSLDRARTGELFF.

The chain couples TRBV9 to TRBJ2-3; 8 bases fit TRBD2. The V gene's germline CDR1 is SGDLS and CDR2 YYNGEE. The CDR3 has 15 residues. V trimming: 3 bases; J trimming: 3 bases; junction bases outside the gene matches: 6. Written as DNA, the CDR3 is TGTGCCAGCAGCGCCAGGACTAGCCGAACAGATACGCAGTATTTT. As protein: CASSARTSRTDTQYF.

The V gene is TRBV19, the J gene TRBJ2-4; 8 bases agree with TRBD2. Germline V lookup: CDR1 LNHDA, CDR2 SQIVND (reference sequence). The V and J ends lost 5 bases and 1 base, in that order; junction bases with no gene match: 4. The CDR3 runs to 15 residues. The DNA of the CDR3 is TGTGCCAGTAGTGATCTAGCGGGCGCCAAAAACATTCAGTACTTC. Translated: CASSDLAGAKNIQYF.

CDR3 in DNA: TGTGCCAGCAGCGCCGGGACAGGGCAGGTTCAGCCCCAGCATTTT. Translation gives CASSAGTGQVQPQHF. This chain uses TRBV7-9 with TRBJ1-5, with 9 bases lining up with TRBD1. Germline loops: CDR1 SEHNR, CDR2 FQNEAQ (reference sequence). There are 15 residues in the CDR3. V gave up 5 bases and J gave up 6 bases; unmatched junction bases: 8.

This clone was seen more than once but under ten times. The chain carries TRBV7-2 and TRBJ2-7; the D gene is possibly TRBD2 (5 bases). The ends were cut back, 6 bases at V and 6 bases at J, with 15 bases in the middle. Germline V gene sequence: CDR1 SGHTA, CDR2 FQGNSA. The length of the CDR3 is 13 residues. The CDR3 is CASRLGSVSEQYF. The CDR3 nucleotides are TGTGCCAGCAGACTAGGCTCCGTCTCCGAGCAGTACTTC.

The CDR3 DNA is TGTGCCAGTAGTATAGTTCTTTGGAGACAGGGGGCCGTTGCTGGCTACACCTTC. Protein sequence: CASSIVLWRQGAVAGYTF. The chain employs TRBV19 and TRBJ1-2; 10 bases map to TRBD1. J lost 7 bases, V lost 1 base, and 15 bases had no gene match. CDR3 length: 18 residues. The germline CDR1 and CDR2 sequences are LNHDA and SQIVND (reference sequence).

The rearrangement uses TRBV9 and TRBJ1-1, with TRBD1 matching 9 bases. The CDR3 spans 14 residues. With 4 bases clipped from V and 4 bases from J, the junction kept 5 bases outside the gene matches. The germline V gene encodes CDR1 SGDLS and CDR2 YYNGEE. The CDR3 DNA reads as TGTGCCAGCAGCTCGGGACAGGGAATCACTGAAGCTTTCTTT. Translation gives CASSSGQGITEAFF.

The V and J genes are TRBV6-4 and TRBJ2-1; TRBD2 aligns across 14 bases. CDR3 length: 15 amino acids. Germline lookup yields CDR1 MRHNA and CDR2 SNTAGT. The trim removed 4 bases at V and 8 bases at J, leaving 4 bases unmatched. The CDR3 bases are TGTGCCAGCAGTGGACTAGCGGGAGGGCCCGATGAGCAGTTCTTC. Protein: CASSGLAGGPDEQFF.

The CDR3 nucleotides are TGTGCCACCAAAAGAGGTAGCTCCTACAATGAGCAGTTCTTC. It yields the protein CATKRGSSYNEQFF. The V gene is TRBV27, the J gene TRBJ2-1; D remains ambiguous. Trimming removed 10 bases from V and 0 bases from J, with 13 bases in between. The CDR3 has 14 residues. Per germline, CDR1 MNHEY and CDR2 SMNVEV (reference sequence).

The V gene is TRBV28, the J gene TRBJ1-5; the D gene is possibly TRBD1 (5 bases). The CDR3 runs 15 residues. CDR1 and CDR2 from the germline V gene are MDHEN and SYDVKM. Trimming took off 0 bases at V and 6 bases at J, with 12 bases between the two ends. The CDR3 sequence: CASSLWSRVGQPQHF. For the CDR3, the DNA is TGTGCCAGCAGTTTATGGTCCAGGGTTGGTCAGCCCCAGCATTTT. The whole variable domain, filled in from reference TRBV28 and TRBJ1-5, reads DVKVTQSSRYLVKRTGEKVFLECVQDMDHENMFWYRQDPGLGLRLIYFSYDVKMKEKGDIPEGYSVSREKKERFSLILESASTNQTSMYLCASSLWSRVGQPQHFGDGTRLSIL.

This clone came up a few times. This chain connects TRBV7-9 to TRBJ1-1; D is ambiguous. The CDR3 extends over 13 amino acids. Germline loops: CDR1 SEHNR, CDR2 FQNEAQ (reference sequence). Deletions cut 1 base from V and 5 bases from J, with 8 bases between. CDR3 sequence reads: CASSLERETEAFF. DNA for the CDR3: TGTGCCAGCAGCTTAGAGCGGGAGACTGAAGCTTTCTTT.

This sequence joins TRBV18 and TRBJ2-3, with a tentative D call TRBD2 (5 bases). This CDR3 contains 15 residues. Germline V gene sequence: CDR1 KGHSH, CDR2 LQKENI. V gave up 0 bases and J gave up 7 bases, with 14 bases separating them. The CDR3 DNA is TGTGCCAGCTCACCACCGGCAAATCCGGGGTATACGCAGTATTTT. Protein sequence: CASSPPANPGYTQYF.

CDR3 nucleotides: TGTGCCAGCAGACGGGATGAATTGGTTAGCACTGAAGCTTTCTTT. Translated, it gives CASRRDELVSTEAFF. This sequence joins TRBV6-6 and TRBJ1-1, with no clear D. The V gene lost 6 bases and the J gene lost 4 bases, with 18 bases spanning the gap. Looked up from germline, CDR1 is MNHNY and CDR2 is SVGAGI (reference sequence). The CDR3 loop spans 15 amino acids.

V is TRBV5-6 and J is TRBJ1-2; TRBD1 might be the D (6 bases). The CDR3 extends over 15 amino acids. Trimming left V 3 bases short and J 4 bases short, with 16 bases between. The V gene's germline CDR1 is SGHDT and CDR2 YYEEEE. The CDR3 here is CASSYGQGLSYGYTF. The DNA of the CDR3 is TGTGCCAGCAGCTACGGGCAGGGGTTATCCTATGGCTACACCTTC.

J is TRBJ1-4 and V is TRBV7-9, with 8 bases that match TRBD1. The germline V gene has CDR1 SEHNR and CDR2 FQNEAQ (reference sequence). CDR3 length equals 15 residues. J lost 8 bases, V lost 4 bases, and 9 bases had no gene match. CDR3 nucleotide sequence: TGTGCCAGCAGCTCAAGACAGGGGATGAACGAAAAACTGTTTTTT. Protein: CASSSRQGMNEKLFF. Supplemented by reference TRBV7-9 and TRBJ1-4, the full variable domain reads DTGVSQNPRHKITKRGQNVTFRCDPISEHNRLYWYRQTLGQGPEFLTYFQNEAQLEKSRLLSDRFSAERPKGSFSTLEIQRTEQGDSAMYLCASSSRQGMNEKLFFGSGTQLSVL.

The sample holds one count of this clone. This rearrangement joins TRBV6-1 to TRBJ2-2, with a possible D match to TRBD1 (5 bases). V was cut by 4 bases and J by 5 bases, with 14 bases left in between. The CDR3 contains 15 residues. CDR1 and CDR2 from the germline V gene are MNHNS and SASEGT. CDR3 in DNA: TGTGCCAGCAGTGTCCAGGGCTGGAGTACCGGGGAGCTGTTTTTT. Residues: CASSVQGWSTGELFF.

The V gene is TRBV4-3, the J gene TRBJ2-7, with TRBD2 as a possible D gene (6 bases). Germline V gene lookup returns CDR1 LGHNA and CDR2 YSLEER. Trimming stripped 2 bases from V and 3 bases from J, with 14 bases between. The CDR3 totals 15 residues. The CDR3 nucleotides read TGCGCCAGCAGCCAACTAGCGCTCCAGGGCTACGAGCAGTACTTC. This codes for CASSQLALQGYEQYF.

The CDR3 nucleotides read TGTGCCAGCAGCGTAGATCCACTTAGCTCGAATGAGCAGTTCTTC. Translation gives CASSVDPLSSNEQFF. This chain joins TRBV9 and TRBJ2-1; the D is unclear. This CDR3 is built from 15 residues. The germline V gene has CDR1 SGDLS and CDR2 YYNGEE. Trimming cost V 0 bases and J 7 bases, with 14 bases left between them.

The CDR3 sequence: CASSPLGVAGGFTDTQYF. The CDR3 DNA follows: TGCGCCAGCAGCCCCCTAGGGGTAGCGGGAGGGTTCACAGATACGCAGTATTTT. The chain links TRBV4-3 to TRBJ2-3; 11 nucleotides align to TRBD2. The CDR3 has 18 amino acids. Trimming took 4 bases from V and 2 from J; bases not matched to a gene: 11. CDR1 and CDR2 from the germline V gene are LGHNA and YSLEER.

This chain joins TRBV7-9 and TRBJ2-1; D is perhaps TRBD2 (7 bases). CDR3 length: 17 residues. Germline CDR1 is SEHNR and CDR2 is FQNEAQ (reference sequence). Trimming pared 0 bases from V and 3 bases from J, leaving 15 bases between. The CDR3 DNA sequence: TGTGCCAGCAGCTTAGCCGGGGGCGGGAGCATCTACAATGAGCAGTTCTTC. This gives the protein CASSLAGGGSIYNEQFF.

V usage is TRBV5-1 and J usage is TRBJ1-4; 11 bases map to TRBD1. CDR1 SGHRS and CDR2 YFSETQ come from the germline V gene. This CDR3 is built from 14 residues. Germline trimming cut 3 bases from V and 7 bases from J; bases unmatched to any gene: 2. CDR3 in amino acids: CASSSGQGAEKLFF. CDR3 bases: TGCGCCAGCAGCTCAGGACAGGGGGCTGAAAAACTGTTTTTT.

This clone has more than one count but fewer than ten. V is TRBV29-1 and J is TRBJ1-1; no clear D. Trimming removed 4 bases from V and 10 bases from J, with 13 bases in between. This CDR3 has 11 amino acids. Germline CDR1 reads SQVTM; CDR2 reads ANQGSEA. The CDR3 region is CSVGAVFGAFF. CDR3 coding DNA: TGCAGCGTTGGGGCAGTCTTTGGAGCTTTCTTT. The full variable domain, completed using reference TRBV29-1 and TRBJ1-1, is SAVISQKPSRDICQRGTSLTIQCQVDSQVTMMFWYRQQPGQSLTLIATANQGSEATYESGFVIDKFPISRPNLTFSTLTVSNMSPEDSSIYLCSVGAVFGAFFGQGTRLTVV.

The gene calls are TRBV30 and TRBJ1-5, with 8 bases aligning to TRBD1. The CDR3 consists of 12 residues. Germline trimming cut 5 bases from V and 7 bases from J; bases unmatched to any gene: 4. Germline V gene data show CDR1 as GTSNPN and CDR2 as SVGIG (reference sequence). The CDR3 here is CAWDRGQQPQHF. The CDR3 bases are TGTGCCTGGGACAGGGGTCAACAGCCCCAGCATTTT.

This clone has a single count. The chain employs TRBV6-6 and TRBJ2-2, with no clear D. The V and J ends lost 6 bases and 3 bases respectively, with 11 bases between them. CDR1 is MNHNY and CDR2 is SVGAGI in the germline V gene (reference sequence). This CDR3 region has 14 residues. The CDR3 protein is CASRSNSYTGELFF. The CDR3 nucleotides read TGTGCCAGCAGGAGCAACAGTTACACCGGGGAGCTGTTTTTT.

J is TRBJ2-1 and V is TRBV11-2; the match to TRBD2 covers 12 bases. V lost 7 bases to trimming and J lost 7 bases; unmatched junction nucleotides: 8. The CDR3 length is 15 residues. The germline V gene has CDR1 SGHAT and CDR2 FQNNGV. The CDR3 bases are TGTGCCAGCACCTCCTGGACTAGCGGGGATAATGAGCAGTTCTTC. It encodes CASTSWTSGDNEQFF.

CDR3 loop: CASSIGQGASNQPQHF. CDR3 bases: TGTGCCAGCAGCATAGGACAGGGGGCCAGCAATCAGCCCCAGCATTTT. This rearrangement joins TRBV5-6 to TRBJ1-5, with TRBD1 matching 11 bases. Germline V lookup: CDR1 SGHDT, CDR2 YYEEEE. The trim removed 4 bases at V and 1 base at J, leaving 4 bases unmatched. There are 16 residues in the CDR3.

The chain's CDR3 is CASSQDRLASHEQFF. The CDR3 bases are TGCGCCAGCAGCCAAGATCGCCTAGCCTCCCATGAGCAGTTCTTC. The chain employs TRBV4-3 and TRBJ2-1, with D possibly being TRBD2 (5 bases). CDR1 and CDR2 (germline): LGHNA, YSLEER. This CDR3 has 15 amino acids. Trimming shortened V by 0 bases and J by 8 bases, and 14 bases separated the two germline ends.